The rows below give T cell receptor beta chains drawn from one sample of a study of cytomegalovirus exposure and HLA in healthy donors. Data came from immunoSEQ multiplex PCR; TCRdb stores just in-frame clones and leaves some out. The sample yields 160,000 or so clones, 80% seen once. Source material: PBMCs. The receptors originated from a man younger than 45 in good health and CMV-seronegative. Both conserved end residues are trimmed from each CDR3.

j_call,v_call,cdr3_aa
TRBJ1-1,TRBV30,AWSHAGWGEAF
TRBJ2-5,TRBV7-3,ASSLLHSGGGSQETQY
TRBJ2-7,TRBV5-1,ASSKGLAGDGEQY
TRBJ1-2,TRBV25-1,ASSGGTPAGYGYT
TRBJ1-1,TRBV4-1,ASSKEGLMNTEAF
TRBJ2-2,TRBV15,ATSRDLVAGELF
TRBJ1-1,TRBV27,ASTPFQGAF
TRBJ2-1,TRBV28,ASSEGASSYNEQF
TRBJ1-5,TRBV28,ASRSGDRGFEPQH
TRBJ2-1,TRBV4-1,ASSQLTGLAGTGDEQF
TRBJ1-3,TRBV14,ASSPPRGLGNTIY
TRBJ1-1,TRBV7-9,ASSLTGNTEAF
TRBJ1-5,TRBV6-5,ASRYGQGQPQH
TRBJ2-3,TRBV5-6,ASSSTGWRTDTQY
TRBJ1-1,TRBV15,ATSGRITEAF
TRBJ2-1,TRBV7-2,ASSLDYQGYNEQF
TRBJ2-2,TRBV7-7,ASSLTSGNTGELF
TRBJ2-1,TRBV7-6,ASSLAPGDHEQF
TRBJ2-2,TRBV7-3,ASSLSGTVTGELF